This TCR beta chain was sequenced for a study of T cells in Graves' hyperthyroidism and ophthalmopathy. At least ten counts were recorded for this clonotype. Trimming removed 3 bases from V and 1 base from J, with 13 bases in between. This CDR3 contains 15 residues. Germline V gene lookup returns CDR1 LGHNA and CDR2 YSLEER. It was RNA transcripts that yielded the amplified TCR beta CDR3 regions. The TCR CDR3 first-round RT-PCR relied on the HTBI primer set. TCRdb ran MiXCR on the multiplex PCR reads and lists one entry per CDR3 protein. The sample has roughly 350,000 distinct CDR3 sequences, approximately 14% seen once; the top ten hold around 23%. The authors deemed Graves' hyperthyroidism stable absent ophthalmopathy progression within 18 months.

The material sequenced was blood. V and J are TRBV4-3 and TRBJ2-7; D ambiguous. The source of this sequence is a woman in her 30s with Graves' hyperthyroidism. This CDR3 reads CASSQENSFSYEQYF. The CDR3 DNA reads as TGCGCCAGCAGCCAGGAGAACTCGTTTTCCTACGAGCAGTACTTC.